The sequence of this T cell receptor beta chain was determined in a study of shared clonotypes between healthy human individuals. Naive CD8 cells lacked CD45RO and underwent positive selection for CCR7, leaving out terminally differentiated effector memory CD45RA+ cells. In the sorted-subset replicate PCRs, 200 ng DNA, tens of thousands of T cell genomes, was used. Assay: immunoSEQ multiplex PCR; the TCRdb copy retains only in-frame clones and omits some. The data hold some 2,100,000 clones, with under 95% observed a single time. The V gene lost 8 bases and the J gene lost 3 bases, with 7 bases spanning the gap. Germline CDR1 reads SEHNR; CDR2 reads FQNEAQ (reference sequence). This CDR3 region has 11 residues. General study points: It was expected that sequencing depth would affect clonotype sharing among donors.

A note on this clone: The target antigen is unknown.

Sequences were obtained from naive CD8+ T cells from PBMCs. The genes are TRBV7-9 and TRBJ1-1, with D uncertain. This TCR was sampled from a man younger than 35 in good health. Some clones in this sample may be carry-over from other donors' samples. As DNA, the CDR3 is TGTGCCAGCCTGGACGACACTGAAGCTTTCTTT. It specifies CASLDDTEAFF.